This T cell receptor (beta chain) was captured by sequencing in a study of shared clonotypes between healthy human individuals. Here immunoSEQ multiplex PCR was the method, and the copy in TCRdb shows in-frame clones only, minus some. The data show about 1.1 million clones, 70% to 80% seen once. A remark on this clone: Its specificity is not known.

Trimming shortened V by 2 bases and J by 7 bases, and 11 bases separated the two germline ends. Germline CDR1 is GTSNPN and CDR2 is SVGIG (reference sequence). This CDR3 has 12 amino acids. The study's findings and limits: Generation of non-shared clonotypes was less probable than generation of clonotypes shared by all four donors. Larger richness was generally estimated for naive than memory subsets. The sharing of around 5% of naive CD4 clonotypes was seen across a few donors. Depth was large, yet rarefaction showed that sorted-subset sequencing was incomplete.

Sequencing used memory CD4+ T cells from PBMCs. Sample subset: CD45RA-negative fraction. V is TRBV30 and J is TRBJ1-1; D is perhaps TRBD1 (6 bases). This sequence was found in a man between 18 and 35 years old in good health. Some clones in this sample may be carry-over from other donors' samples. As DNA, the CDR3 is TGTGCCTGGAGTTCCCGGACAGTTGAAGCTTTCTTT. Its protein is CAWSSRTVEAFF.